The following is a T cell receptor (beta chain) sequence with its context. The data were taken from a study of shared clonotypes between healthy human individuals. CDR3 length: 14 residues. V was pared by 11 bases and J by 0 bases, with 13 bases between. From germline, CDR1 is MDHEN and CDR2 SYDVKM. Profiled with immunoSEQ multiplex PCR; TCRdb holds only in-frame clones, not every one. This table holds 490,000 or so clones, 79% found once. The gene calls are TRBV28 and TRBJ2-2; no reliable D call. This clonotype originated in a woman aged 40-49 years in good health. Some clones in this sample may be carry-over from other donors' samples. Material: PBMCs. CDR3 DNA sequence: TGTGCCGGGATGACATCCGCGAACACCGGGGAGCTGTTTTTT. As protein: CAGMTSANTGELFF.